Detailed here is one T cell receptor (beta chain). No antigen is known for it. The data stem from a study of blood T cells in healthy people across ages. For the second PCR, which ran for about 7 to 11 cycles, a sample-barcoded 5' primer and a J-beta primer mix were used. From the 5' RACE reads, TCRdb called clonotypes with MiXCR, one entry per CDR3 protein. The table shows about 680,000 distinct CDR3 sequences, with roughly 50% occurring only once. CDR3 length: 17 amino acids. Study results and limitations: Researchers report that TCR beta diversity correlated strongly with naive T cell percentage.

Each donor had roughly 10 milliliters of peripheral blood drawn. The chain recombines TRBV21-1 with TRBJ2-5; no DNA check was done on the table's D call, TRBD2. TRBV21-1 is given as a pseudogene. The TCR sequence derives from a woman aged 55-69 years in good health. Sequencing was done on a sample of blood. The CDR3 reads CASSKVGIAGGGETQYF. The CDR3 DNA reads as TGTGCCAGCAGCAAAGTAGGGATAGCGGGAGGAGGGGAGACCCAGTACTTC.